The next 26 T cell receptor beta chains were all read from a single sample in a study of T cells in tumors after PD-1 blockade (dated by TCRdb to the late 2010s). Library construction relied on the immunoSEQ multiplex PCR assay. The source is immuneACCESS, and TCRdb retained only in-frame sequences with V and J called. Part of the clones is not carried over; for the studies checked, unresolved V genes explain less than half of this, and the remainder is unexplained. The sample contains about 19,000 clones, roughly 80% of them found a single time. Around 25% of the sample belongs to the ten largest clones. This specimen consisted of PBMCs, obtained after anti-PD-1 therapy. These receptors originate from a human donor with advanced basal cell or squamous cell carcinoma (not recorded which).

This chain joins TRBV29-1 and TRBJ2-6; D remains ambiguous. Per germline, CDR1 SQVTM and CDR2 ANQGSEA. V lost 7 bases and J 0 bases, leaving 7 bases between the germline ends. The CDR3 extends over 13 amino acids. The CDR3 nucleotides read TGCAGCGCCATCGACTCTGGGGCCAACGTCCTGACTTTC. Its translation: CSAIDSGANVLTF.

The chain recombines TRBV13 with TRBJ2-7; TRBD1 agrees at 7 bases. V lost 5 bases to trimming and J lost 1 base; unmatched junction nucleotides: 11. The CDR3 contains 16 residues. The germline gives CDR1 PRHDT, CDR2 FYEKMQ (reference sequence). CDR3 residues: CASSSYDRDKSYEQYF. The CDR3 coding sequence is TGTGCCAGCAGCAGCTACGACAGGGACAAATCCTACGAGCAGTACTTC.

This chain uses TRBV7-2 with TRBJ2-3; 7 nucleotides line up with TRBD1. Germline V gives CDR1 SGHTA, CDR2 FQGNSA. After removal of 1 base from V and 3 bases from J, the junction contained 1 base not matched to a gene. This CDR3 region has 14 residues. Here the CDR3 reads CASSLGQGTDTQYF. CDR3 nucleotides: TGTGCCAGCAGCTTAGGACAGGGAACAGATACGCAGTATTTT.

The chain employs TRBV11-3 and TRBJ2-3; the match to TRBD2 covers 10 bases. Germline V gives CDR1 SGHNT, CDR2 YENEEA. V was clipped by 3 bases and J by 3 bases; unmatched bases: 9. CDR3 length equals 17 residues. For the CDR3, the DNA is TGTGCCAGCAGCTTCGGACTCGGACTAGCGGATACAGATACGCAGTATTTT. It is translated as CASSFGLGLADTDTQYF.

The chain carries TRBV10-3 and TRBJ1-2, with a tentative D call TRBD1 (6 bases). This CDR3 region has 14 residues. V lost 0 bases and J lost 3, with 8 bases in between. Germline loops: CDR1 ENHRY, CDR2 SYGVKD. Written as DNA, the CDR3 is TGTGCCATCAGTGAGTCGAAGGGGGACTATGGCTACACCTTC. It yields the protein CAISESKGDYGYTF.

The rearrangement links TRBV27 to TRBJ2-7; TRBD2 might be the D (5 bases). This CDR3 region has 14 residues. The germline gives CDR1 MNHEY, CDR2 SMNVEV (reference sequence). V shed 2 bases and J shed 5 bases, with 13 bases lying between them. CDR3 DNA sequence: TGTGCCAGCAGTTTAGACGGGGAAGGTGACGAGCAGTACTTC. It specifies CASSLDGEGDEQYF.

The rearrangement uses TRBV7-9 and TRBJ2-7, with TRBD1 matching over 7 bases. Germline CDR1 SEHNR, CDR2 FQNEAQ (reference sequence). The CDR3 contains 14 residues. The V and J ends lost 5 bases and 4 bases, in that order; junction bases with no gene match: 8. The CDR3, as DNA: TGTGCCAGCAGCCTGACAGGGATCGTTTACGAGCAGTACTTC. This gives the protein CASSLTGIVYEQYF.

V and J are TRBV28 and TRBJ1-1; unclear D gene. V was cut by 5 bases and J by 0 bases, with 13 bases left in between. Germline V gene sequence: CDR1 MDHEN, CDR2 SYDVKM. The CDR3 is 15 amino acids. The CDR3 is CASSEFDAVNTEAFF. CDR3 nucleotides: TGTGCCAGCAGTGAATTCGACGCAGTGAACACTGAAGCTTTCTTT.

The chain combines TRBV11-2 with TRBJ2-1; the match to TRBD1 covers 8 bases. Germline CDR1 reads SGHAT; CDR2 reads FQNNGV. This CDR3 spans 19 amino acids. The J segment lost 4 bases and the V segment lost 5 bases, leaving 19 bases of the junction unmatched. CDR3 region: CASSAGTGDPLVGYNEQFF. CDR3 nucleotides: TGTGCCAGCAGCGCAGGGACAGGAGATCCTTTGGTGGGTTACAATGAGCAGTTCTTC.

The rearrangement links TRBV27 to TRBJ1-6, with 10 bases identical to TRBD1. J lost 8 bases, V lost 6 bases, and 7 bases had no gene match. This CDR3 contains 15 residues. Per germline, CDR1 MNHEY and CDR2 SMNVEV (reference sequence). CDR3 loop: CASSPTGGGHSPLHF. Here the CDR3 DNA reads TGTGCCAGCAGCCCGACAGGGGGCGGCCATTCACCCCTCCACTTT.

The V call is TRBV12-3 or TRBV12-4, the J call TRBJ1-1; a possible D gene is TRBD1 (6 bases). V shed 7 bases and J shed 4 bases, with 10 bases lying between them. This CDR3 is 12 amino acids long. The CDR3 spells CASTAGATEAFF. The CDR3 DNA is TGTGCCAGCACGGCAGGGGCCACTGAAGCTTTCTTT.

The V and J genes are TRBV5-1 and TRBJ2-1; 9 nucleotides match TRBD1. Germline V gene data show CDR1 as SGHRS and CDR2 as YFSETQ. The CDR3 contains 15 residues. V was pared by 0 bases and J by 7 bases, with 5 bases of the junction left unmatched. The CDR3, as DNA: TGCGCCAGCAGCTTGGGACAGGGGGAGTGGAATGAGCAGTTCTTC. As protein: CASSLGQGEWNEQFF.

The V and J genes are TRBV7-9 and TRBJ2-7, with D unresolved. V shed 1 base and J shed 2 bases, with 12 bases lying between them. Germline V gene sequence: CDR1 SEHNR, CDR2 FQNEAQ (reference sequence). The CDR3 spans 15 residues. In DNA form, the CDR3 reads TGTGCCAGCAGCTTAGGCGGAAGTTGGACCTACGAGCAGTACTTC. Translated: CASSLGGSWTYEQYF.

V usage is TRBV10-1 and J usage is TRBJ2-1, with 11 positions matching TRBD2. The CDR3 spans 17 residues. With 6 bases clipped from V and 7 bases from J, the junction kept 14 bases outside the gene matches. In germline, CDR1 is WNHNN, CDR2 SYGVQD (reference sequence). CDR3 residues: CASRPSRLAGQTNEQFF. Written as DNA, the CDR3 is TGCGCCAGCAGGCCCTCTCGACTAGCGGGGCAAACGAATGAGCAGTTCTTC.

This clone was observed once. The chain employs TRBV5-1 and TRBJ2-7, with D possibly TRBD1 on 5 matching bases. V dropped 0 bases and J dropped 6 bases, with 7 bases sitting between them. From germline, CDR1 is SGHRS and CDR2 YFSETQ. This CDR3 contains 12 residues. The CDR3 spells CASSLERGEQYF. CDR3 in DNA: TGCGCCAGCAGCTTGGAAAGGGGCGAGCAGTACTTC.

This clone appeared a single time. V is TRBV5-4 and J is TRBJ2-5, with 13 bases identical to TRBD2. CDR1 SGHNT and CDR2 YYREEE come from the germline V gene (reference sequence). The length of the CDR3 is 16 residues. J was trimmed by 4 bases and V by 5 bases; bases with no gene match: 8. Written as DNA, the CDR3 is TGTGCCAGCAGACTATCCGGGACTAGCGGGGTAGAGACCCAGTACTTC. It translates to CASRLSGTSGVETQYF.

The chain is built from TRBV7-9 and TRBJ2-5; TRBD2 matches 7 bases. This CDR3 comprises 14 residues. V gave up 6 bases and J gave up 3 bases; unmatched junction bases: 7. Germline CDR1 and CDR2: SEHNR and FQNEAQ (reference sequence). CDR3 residues: CASSSSGREETQYF. DNA for the CDR3: TGTGCCAGCAGTTCCTCAGGGAGGGAAGAGACCCAGTACTTC.

This clone has a handful of counts. This chain uses TRBV6-5 with TRBJ1-1, with 9 bases aligning to TRBD1. The CDR3 runs 14 residues. Germline assignment: CDR1 MNHEY and CDR2 SVGAGI. The V and J ends lost 6 bases and 6 bases, in that order; junction bases with no gene match: 8. CDR3 loop: CASRPGTGLAEAFF. CDR3 nucleotide sequence: TGTGCCAGCAGGCCCGGGACAGGGCTCGCTGAAGCTTTCTTT.

The rearrangement links TRBV4-1 to TRBJ2-1, with 7 positions matching TRBD1. V lost 4 bases, J lost 2 bases, and 5 bases stayed unmatched. Germline CDR1 MGHRA, CDR2 YSYEKL. This CDR3 spans 15 amino acids. CDR3 DNA: TGCGCCAGCAGCCCCCCGGGACAGCCCTACAATGAGCAGTTCTTC. It is translated as CASSPPGQPYNEQFF.

This clone showed up just a few times. The chain employs TRBV9 and TRBJ2-5, with 8 bases that match TRBD2. The V gene end was trimmed by 2 bases and the J gene end by 5 bases; junction bases not matched to a gene: 8. Germline V gene sequence: CDR1 SGDLS, CDR2 YYNGEE. The CDR3 has 15 residues. In DNA, the CDR3 is TGTGCCAGCAGCGTTAGCGGGGTGATTGGGGAGACCCAGTACTTC. It codes for CASSVSGVIGETQYF.

About this clone itself: The same CDR3 can be traced to other DNA sequences in this sample. The chain is built from TRBV5-1 and TRBJ2-1; tentative D call: TRBD2 (5 bases). CDR1 is SGHRS and CDR2 is YFSETQ in the germline V gene. V lost 3 bases, J lost 10 bases, and 8 bases lay in between. The CDR3 runs 11 residues. CDR3 region: CASSWGAEQFF. The DNA of the CDR3 is TGCGCCAGCAGCTGGGGAGCCGAGCAGTTCTTC.

V and J are TRBV18 and TRBJ1-3; D remains unclear. V was trimmed by 1 base and J by 3 bases, leaving 10 bases between them. Germline CDR1 and CDR2: KGHSH and LQKENI. This CDR3 is built from 15 residues. This CDR3 is CASSPQDRFGNTIYF. DNA for the CDR3: TGTGCCAGCTCACCACAGGATCGGTTTGGAAACACCATATATTTT.

The chain is built from TRBV28 and TRBJ2-1; 9 positions agree with TRBD2. The CDR3 has 17 amino acids. Germline CDR1 MDHEN, CDR2 SYDVKM. The V gene end was trimmed by 5 bases and the J gene end by 3 bases; junction bases not matched to a gene: 11. This CDR3 is CASSGAGGGEDYNEQFF. The CDR3 DNA is TGTGCCAGCAGTGGGGCCGGCGGGGGGGAGGACTACAATGAGCAGTTCTTC.

The chain joins TRBV6-2 or TRBV6-3 to TRBJ1-2; D possibly corresponds to TRBD1 (5 bases). The V and J ends lost 5 bases and 4 bases respectively, with 11 bases between them. The CDR3 has 13 residues. The germline CDR1 and CDR2 sequences are MNHEY and SVGEGT. The CDR3 region is CASSPGILYGYTF. As DNA, the CDR3 is TGTGCCAGCAGTCCAGGGATACTCTATGGCTACACCTTC.

The J gene is TRBJ1-1, the V gene TRBV9; no definite D call. CDR3 length: 15 amino acids. V was clipped by 0 bases and J by 3 bases, with 12 bases between them. CDR1 and CDR2 (germline): SGDLS, YYNGEE. The CDR3 DNA is TGTGCCAGCAGCGTAGTGAGGGTCGTGGACACTGAAGCTTTCTTT. It codes for CASSVVRVVDTEAFF.

This sequence joins TRBV18 and TRBJ2-3; TRBD1 or TRBD2 may be the D gene (5 bases each). Germline CDR1 reads KGHSH; CDR2 reads LQKENI. Between the trimmed V and J ends, which lost 4 bases and 2 bases, there was a span of 19 bases. This CDR3 comprises 17 residues. CDR3 amino acids: CASSRNAGSSNTDTQYF. CDR3 coding DNA: TGTGCCAGCTCACGGAATGCAGGGAGTTCAAACACAGATACGCAGTATTTT.